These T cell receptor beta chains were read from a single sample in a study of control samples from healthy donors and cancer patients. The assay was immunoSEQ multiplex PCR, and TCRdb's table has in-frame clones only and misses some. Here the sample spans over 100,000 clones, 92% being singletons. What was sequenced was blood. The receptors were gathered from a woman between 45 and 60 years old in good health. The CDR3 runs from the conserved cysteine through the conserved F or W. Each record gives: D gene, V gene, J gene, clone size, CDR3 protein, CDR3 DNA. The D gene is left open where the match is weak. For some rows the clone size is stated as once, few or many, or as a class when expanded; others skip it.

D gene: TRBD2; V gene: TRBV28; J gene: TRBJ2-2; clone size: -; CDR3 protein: CASSFRLAGGVGELFF; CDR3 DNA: TGTGCCAGCAGTTTCCGATTAGCGGGAGGTGTCGGGGAGCTGTTTTTT
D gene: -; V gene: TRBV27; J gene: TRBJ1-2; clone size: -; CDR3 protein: CASSPLDSSNYGYTF; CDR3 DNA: TGTGCCAGCAGCCCTCTGGACAGTTCTAACTATGGCTACACCTTC
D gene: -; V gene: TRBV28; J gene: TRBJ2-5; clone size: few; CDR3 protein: CASSAITETQYF; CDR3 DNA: TGTGCCAGCAGTGCTATCACAGAGACCCAGTACTTC
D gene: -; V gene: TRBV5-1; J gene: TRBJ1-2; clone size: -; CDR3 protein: CASSLDGVDYGYTF; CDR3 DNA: TGCGCCAGCAGCTTGGACGGGGTGGACTATGGCTACACCTTC
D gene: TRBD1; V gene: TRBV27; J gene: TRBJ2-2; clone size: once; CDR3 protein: CASAPRGQAGELFF; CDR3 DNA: TGTGCCAGCGCACCCAGGGGGCAAGCCGGGGAGCTGTTTTTT
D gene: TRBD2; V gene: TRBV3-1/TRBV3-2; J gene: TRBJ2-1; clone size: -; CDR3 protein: CASSQDLVGLGGKEQFF; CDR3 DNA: TGTGCCAGCAGCCAAGATCTGGTGGGACTAGGTGGAAAGGAGCAGTTCTTC
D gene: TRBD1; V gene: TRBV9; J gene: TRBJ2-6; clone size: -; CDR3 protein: CASSATGVGANVLTF; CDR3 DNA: TGTGCCAGCAGCGCTACAGGGGTGGGGGCCAACGTCCTGACTTTC
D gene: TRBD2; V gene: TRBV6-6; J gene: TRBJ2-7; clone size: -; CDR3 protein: CASIMGAGDYEQYF; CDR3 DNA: TGTGCCAGCATAATGGGAGCGGGAGACTACGAGCAGTACTTC
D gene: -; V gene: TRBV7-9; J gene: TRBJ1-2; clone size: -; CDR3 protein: CASSLGQEKGYTF; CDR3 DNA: TGTGCCAGCAGCTTAGGACAGGAGAAAGGCTACACCTTC
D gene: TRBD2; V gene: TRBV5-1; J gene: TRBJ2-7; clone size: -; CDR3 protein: CASSLAVGLAATTYEQYF; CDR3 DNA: TGCGCCAGCAGCTTGGCCGTGGGACTAGCGGCAACTACCTACGAGCAGTACTTC
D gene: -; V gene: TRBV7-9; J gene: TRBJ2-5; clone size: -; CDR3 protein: CASGGEAGETQYF; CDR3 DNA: TGTGCCAGCGGGGGTGAGGCCGGGGAGACCCAGTACTTC
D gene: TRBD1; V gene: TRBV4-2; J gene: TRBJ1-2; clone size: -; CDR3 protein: CASRQGEDGYTF; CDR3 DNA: TGTGCCAGCAGACAGGGGGAAGATGGCTACACCTTC
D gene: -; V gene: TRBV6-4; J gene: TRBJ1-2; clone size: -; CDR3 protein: CASSDTPRVNYGYTF; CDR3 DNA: TGTGCCAGCAGTGACACGCCAAGGGTCAACTATGGCTACACCTTC
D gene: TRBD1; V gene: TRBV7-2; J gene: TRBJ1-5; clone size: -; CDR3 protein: CASSLRTGDQPQHF; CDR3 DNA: TGTGCCAGCAGCTTAAGGACAGGGGATCAGCCCCAGCATTTT
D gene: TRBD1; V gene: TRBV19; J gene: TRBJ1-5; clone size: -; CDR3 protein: CASSPGDRGWGQPQHF; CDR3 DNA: TGTGCCAGTAGTCCGGGGGACAGGGGCTGGGGGCAGCCCCAGCATTTT
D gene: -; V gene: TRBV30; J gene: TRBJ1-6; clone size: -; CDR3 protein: CAWSVGLRTWGPLHF; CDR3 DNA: TGTGCCTGGAGTGTGGGTTTAAGGACTTGGGGACCCCTCCACTTT
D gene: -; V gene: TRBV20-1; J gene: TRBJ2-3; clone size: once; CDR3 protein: CSASGLTSTDTQYF; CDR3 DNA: TGCAGTGCTAGTGGACTGACTAGCACAGATACGCAGTATTTT
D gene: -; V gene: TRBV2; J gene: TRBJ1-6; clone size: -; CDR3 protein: CASNHGELGNSPLHF; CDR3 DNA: TGTGCCAGCAATCACGGGGAGTTAGGGAATTCACCCCTCCACTTT
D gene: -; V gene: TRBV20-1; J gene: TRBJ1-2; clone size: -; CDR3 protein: CSATTYGYTF; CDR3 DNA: TGCAGTGCTACAACTTATGGCTACACCTTC
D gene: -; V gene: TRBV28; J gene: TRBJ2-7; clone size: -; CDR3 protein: CASSMLDLAGEQYF; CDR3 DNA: TGTGCCAGCAGTATGCTAGATCTTGCGGGGGAGCAGTACTTC
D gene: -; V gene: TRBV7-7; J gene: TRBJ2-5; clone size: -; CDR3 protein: CASSRSSQETQYF; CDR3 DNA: TGTGCTAGCAGCCGTTCAAGCCAAGAGACCCAGTACTTC
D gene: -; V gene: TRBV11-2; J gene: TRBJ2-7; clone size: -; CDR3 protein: CASRKDLKQYF; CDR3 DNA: TGTGCCAGCCGAAAAGATCTGAAGCAGTACTTC
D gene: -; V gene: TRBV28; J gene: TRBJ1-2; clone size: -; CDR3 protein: CASTSPVKYGYTF; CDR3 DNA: TGTGCCAGCACCTCCCCGGTAAAGTATGGCTACACCTTC
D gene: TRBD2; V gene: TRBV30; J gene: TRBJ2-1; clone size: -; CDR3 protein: CAWRGLAGGLFF; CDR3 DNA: TGTGCCTGGAGAGGACTAGCGGGAGGCCTGTTCTTC
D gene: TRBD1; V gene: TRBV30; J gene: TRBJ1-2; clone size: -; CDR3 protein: CAWSVGTGVSSNYGYTF; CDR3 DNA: TGTGCCTGGAGTGTGGGGACAGGGGTTTCCTCTAACTATGGCTACACCTTC
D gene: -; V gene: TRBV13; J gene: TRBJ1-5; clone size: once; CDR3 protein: CASSLAGEGQPQHF; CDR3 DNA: TGTGCCAGCAGCTTAGCAGGCGAGGGTCAGCCCCAGCATTTT